The 10 T cell receptor beta chains below come from one sample, sequenced in a study of CD8 T cells in ankylosing spondylitis. TCRdb fed the 5' RACE reads into MiXCR, producing one record per CDR3 protein. The sample consists of 250,000 to 350,000 distinct CDR3 sequences, roughly 20% of them appearing once. Sequenced sample: blood, either unsorted or a sorted T cell fraction (not recorded which). The receptors come from a female donor with ankylosing spondylitis or in good health (not recorded which).

The rearrangement uses TRBV2 and TRBJ2-7, with 7 positions matching TRBD1. CDR3 size: 13 residues. In germline, CDR1 is SNHLY, CDR2 FYNNEI. DNA for the CDR3: TGTGCTCAATGGGACAGCCTGAACTACGAGCAGTACTTC. Protein sequence: CAQWDSLNYEQYF.

This chain joins TRBV29-1 and TRBJ2-7; D ambiguous. V was clipped by 4 bases and J by 2 bases, with 9 bases between them. This CDR3 spans 12 amino acids. Germline CDR1 is SQVTM and CDR2 is ANQGSEA. In DNA form, the CDR3 reads TGCAGCGTTGTAAAGGATCCCTACGAGCAGTACTTC. As protein: CSVVKDPYEQYF.

In its sample, this clonotype was seen many times. V is TRBV15 and J is TRBJ2-3, with TRBD2 matching 9 bases. The J segment lost 5 bases and the V segment lost 0 bases, leaving 9 bases of the junction unmatched. CDR3 length: 17 amino acids. In germline, CDR1 is LNHNV, CDR2 YYDKDF (reference sequence). In DNA form, the CDR3 reads TGTGCCACCAGCAGAGATCTTAGCGGGAGTAAGAGAGATACGCAGTATTTT. This translates into CATSRDLSGSKRDTQYF.

This clonotype was picked up many times. The chain carries TRBV20-1 and TRBJ1-2; 9 bases map to TRBD1. The CDR3 sequence is 14 residues long. Trimming took 4 bases from V and 8 from J; bases not matched to a gene: 11. Per the germline V gene, CDR1 is DFQATT and CDR2 is SNEGSKA (reference sequence). The CDR3 spells CSAKSGTGFKGYTF. The CDR3 DNA sequence: TGCAGTGCTAAATCCGGGACAGGGTTTAAAGGCTACACCTTC.

This clonotype was picked up many times. The chain joins TRBV12-3 or TRBV12-4 to TRBJ1-6, with D perhaps TRBD1 (6 bases). V lost 4 bases, J lost 4 bases, and 11 bases lay in between. The CDR3 length is 15 residues. For the CDR3, the DNA is TGTGCCAGCAGTTACGGGACACCATATAATTCACCCCTCCACTTT. Its protein is CASSYGTPYNSPLHF.

This clonotype was seen repeatedly, ten times or more. J is TRBJ1-1 and V is TRBV29-1; possibly TRBD1 for D (5 bases). This CDR3 contains 12 residues. The V end was cut by 7 bases, the J end by 1 base, with 10 bases between. Per the germline V gene, CDR1 is SQVTM and CDR2 is ANQGSEA. CDR3 nucleotides: TGCAGCGGTGGGACCGGGAACACTGAAGCTTTCTTT. Protein product: CSGGTGNTEAFF. Full variable domain (outside the CDR3, taken from reference TRBV29-1 and TRBJ1-1): SAVISQKPSRDICQRGTSLTIQCQVDSQVTMMFWYRQQPGQSLTLIATANQGSEATYESGFVIDKFPISRPNLTFSTLTVSNMSPEDSSIYLCSGGTGNTEAFFGQGTRLTVV.

This clonotype was counted a few times. The genes are TRBV4-3 and TRBJ2-3, with 8 bases lining up with TRBD2. The CDR3 has 17 residues. Germline V lookup: CDR1 LGHNA, CDR2 YSLEER. V shed 3 bases, J shed 3 bases, and the junction held 11 bases outside the gene matches. The CDR3 sequence is CASSHVKRGGRTDTQYF. The CDR3 nucleotides are TGCGCCAGCAGCCACGTGAAACGGGGGGGAAGGACAGATACGCAGTATTTT.

This clonotype was counted many times. The chain joins TRBV7-3 to TRBJ1-1; unclear D gene. Trimming removed 0 bases at V and 4 bases at J, with 9 bases between. Germline CDR1 SGHTA, CDR2 FQGTGA. This CDR3 has 14 amino acids. DNA for the CDR3: TGTGCCAGCAGCTTAACAGGGCGCGGCACTGAAGCTTTCTTT. As protein: CASSLTGRGTEAFF.

The chain recombines TRBV12-3 or TRBV12-4 with TRBJ2-7; TRBD1 might be the D (8 bases). Trimming stripped 1 base from V and 5 bases from J, with 12 bases between. The CDR3 spans 14 residues. CDR3 sequence reads: CASSLGQGRDEQYF. The CDR3 bases are TGTGCCAGCAGTTTAGGACAGGGGAGGGACGAGCAGTACTTC.

The genes are TRBV20-1 and TRBJ2-1, with TRBD1 matching over 8 bases. This CDR3 has 14 amino acids. Germline V lookup: CDR1 DFQATT, CDR2 SNEGSKA (reference sequence). V dropped 6 bases and J dropped 4; count of bases not matched to a gene: 8. CDR3 residues: CSAQTGGQYNEQFF. The CDR3 coding sequence is TGCAGTGCGCAAACAGGGGGGCAATACAATGAGCAGTTCTTC.